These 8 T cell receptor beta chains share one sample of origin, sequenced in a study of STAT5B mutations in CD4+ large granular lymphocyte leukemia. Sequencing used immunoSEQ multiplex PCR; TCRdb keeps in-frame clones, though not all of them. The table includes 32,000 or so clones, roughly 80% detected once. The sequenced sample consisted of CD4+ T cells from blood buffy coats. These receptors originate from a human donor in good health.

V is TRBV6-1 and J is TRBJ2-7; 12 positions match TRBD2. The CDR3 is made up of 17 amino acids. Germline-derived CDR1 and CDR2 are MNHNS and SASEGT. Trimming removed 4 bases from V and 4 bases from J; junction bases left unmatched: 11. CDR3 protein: CASSVVTSGSYGYEQYF. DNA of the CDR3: TGTGCCAGCAGTGTTGTGACTAGCGGGAGCTACGGGTACGAGCAGTACTTC.

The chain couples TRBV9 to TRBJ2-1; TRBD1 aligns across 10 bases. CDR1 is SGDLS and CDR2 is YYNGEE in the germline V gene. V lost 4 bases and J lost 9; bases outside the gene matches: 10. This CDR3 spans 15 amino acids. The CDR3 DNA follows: TGTGCCAGCAGCTCCGGGACAGGGGTCTGGTTTGAGCAGTTCTTC. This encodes CASSSGTGVWFEQFF.

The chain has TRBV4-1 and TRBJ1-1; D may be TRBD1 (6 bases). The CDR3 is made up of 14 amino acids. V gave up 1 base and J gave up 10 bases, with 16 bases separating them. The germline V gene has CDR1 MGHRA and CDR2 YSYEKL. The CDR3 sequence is CASSQVIQGLRAFF. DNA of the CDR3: TGCGCCAGCAGCCAAGTGATCCAGGGGCTTAGAGCTTTCTTT.

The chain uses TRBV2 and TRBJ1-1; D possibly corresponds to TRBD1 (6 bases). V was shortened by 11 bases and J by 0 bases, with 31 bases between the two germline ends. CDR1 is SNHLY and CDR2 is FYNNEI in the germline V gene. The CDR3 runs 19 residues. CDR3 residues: CAGPRQETSQSQMNTEAFF. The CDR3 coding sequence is TGTGCCGGACCTAGACAGGAAACGTCTCAATCCCAAATGAACACTGAAGCTTTCTTT. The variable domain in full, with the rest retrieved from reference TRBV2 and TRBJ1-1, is EPEVTQTPSHQVTQMGQEVILRCVPISNHLYFYWYRQILGQKVEFLVSFYNNEISEKSEIFDDQFSVERPDGSNFTLKIRSTKLEDSAMYFCAGPRQETSQSQMNTEAFFGQGTRLTVV.

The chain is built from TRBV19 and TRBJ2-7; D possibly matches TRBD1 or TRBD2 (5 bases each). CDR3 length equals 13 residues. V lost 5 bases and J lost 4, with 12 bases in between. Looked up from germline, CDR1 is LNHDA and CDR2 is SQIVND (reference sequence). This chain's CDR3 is CASSVGGGYEQYF. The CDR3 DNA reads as TGTGCCAGTAGTGTTGGGGGTGGATACGAGCAGTACTTC.

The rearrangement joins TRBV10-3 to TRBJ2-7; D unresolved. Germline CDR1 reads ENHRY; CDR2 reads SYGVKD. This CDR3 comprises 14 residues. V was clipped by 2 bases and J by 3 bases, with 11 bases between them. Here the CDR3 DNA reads TGTGCCATCAGTGAGGGCCCAGCGTACTACGAGCAGTACTTC. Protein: CAISEGPAYYEQYF.

CDR3 loop: CASSPQLAGLSNEQFF. In DNA, the CDR3 is TGTGCCAGCAGCCCCCAACTAGCGGGACTTTCCAATGAGCAGTTCTTC. The V gene is TRBV7-2, the J gene TRBJ2-1; 10 nucleotides match TRBD2. This CDR3 has 16 residues. From germline, CDR1 is SGHTA and CDR2 FQGNSA. V gave up 5 bases and J gave up 6 bases; unmatched junction bases: 10.

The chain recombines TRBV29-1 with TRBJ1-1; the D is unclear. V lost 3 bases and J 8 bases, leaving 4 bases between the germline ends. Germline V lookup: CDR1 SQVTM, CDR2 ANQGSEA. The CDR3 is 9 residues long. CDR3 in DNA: TGCAGCGTTGACAGGGAAGCTTTCTTT. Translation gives CSVDREAFF.